These 27 T cell receptor beta chains originate from one sample sequenced in a study of blood T cell repertoires in COVID-19. This table comes from immunoSEQ multiplex PCR, and its TCRdb copy is limited to in-frame clones, with some not included. The sample has roughly 100,000 clones, about 90% seen once; the top ten hold around 2%. The sequencing sample was made of peripheral blood. The receptors here all came from a man between 50 and 59 years old with COVID-19, enrolled during active disease.

The chain has TRBV27 and TRBJ1-5, with 9 bases fitting TRBD1. V trimming: 5 bases; J trimming: 7 bases; junction bases outside the gene matches: 6. This CDR3 has 14 amino acids. Germline CDR1 MNHEY, CDR2 SMNVEV (reference sequence). DNA of the CDR3: TGTGCCAGCAGTCACGACAGGGGGAACCAGCCCCAGCATTTT. Translated: CASSHDRGNQPQHF.

This rearrangement joins TRBV5-8 to TRBJ1-3; D perhaps matches TRBD1 (5 bases). The germline gives CDR1 SGHTS, CDR2 YDEGEE. With 6 bases removed from V and 0 bases from J, the gap between germline ends came to 19 bases. The CDR3 runs 17 residues. The CDR3, as DNA: TGTGCCAGCATCCACTCTCCGGGGGTCTACTCTGGAAACACCATATATTTT. Translating gives CASIHSPGVYSGNTIYF. Variable domain in full (rest from reference TRBV5-8 and TRBJ1-3): EAGVTQSPTHLIKTRGQQATLRCSPISGHTSVYWYQQALGLGLQFLLWYDEGEERNRGNFPPRFSGRQFPNYSSELNVNALELEDSALYLCASIHSPGVYSGNTIYFGEGSWLTVV.

The rearrangement uses TRBV7-9 and TRBJ1-2; D gene uncertain. V shed 0 bases and J shed 8 bases, with 13 bases lying between them. CDR1 is SEHNR, CDR2 FQNEAQ, per germline (reference sequence). This CDR3 comprises 14 residues. Written as DNA, the CDR3 is TGTGCCAGCAGCTTAGCGCTCCGGGGTAAAGGCTACACCTTC. This sequence encodes CASSLALRGKGYTF.

This rearrangement joins TRBV5-6 to TRBJ1-5, with unresolved D. This CDR3 spans 13 amino acids. Germline CDR1 and CDR2: SGHDT and YYEEEE. Trimming took 7 bases from V and 5 from J, leaving 13 bases between them. CDR3 sequence: CASSIGGDQPQHF. CDR3 DNA: TGTGCCAGCTCAATAGGAGGCGATCAGCCCCAGCATTTT. The full variable domain, with the rest looked up from reference TRBV5-6 and TRBJ1-5, is DAGVTQSPTHLIKTRGQQVTLRCSPKSGHDTVSWYQQALGQGPQFIFQYYEEEERQRGNFPDRFSGHQFPNYSSELNVNALLLGDSALYLCASSIGGDQPQHFGDGTRLSIL.

This chain uses TRBV19 with TRBJ1-2; the D gene is possibly TRBD1 (6 bases). Germline V CDR1 and CDR2: LNHDA, SQIVND (reference sequence). This CDR3 spans 15 amino acids. V shed 7 bases and J shed 1 base, with 16 bases lying between them. The CDR3 loop is CASNPRQEINYGYTF. Written as DNA, the CDR3 is TGTGCCAGTAACCCCCGACAGGAGATTAACTATGGCTACACCTTC. Full variable domain (missing parts from reference TRBV19 and TRBJ1-2): DGGITQSPKYLFRKEGQNVTLSCEQNLNHDAMYWYRQDPGQGLRLIYYSQIVNDFQKGDIAEGYSVSREKKESFPLTVTSAQKNPTAFYLCASNPRQEINYGYTFGSGTRLTVV.

This clone was observed a few times. The chain couples TRBV18 to TRBJ1-2; D is uncertain. CDR3 length: 12 residues. V gave up 4 bases and J gave up 3 bases, with 6 bases separating them. The germline CDR1 and CDR2 sequences are KGHSH and LQKENI. DNA for the CDR3: TGTGCCAGCTCACTCGAGGACTATGGCTACACCTTC. It translates to CASSLEDYGYTF.

The rearrangement uses TRBV7-6 and TRBJ2-5, with TRBD2 matching over 9 bases. Germline-derived CDR1 and CDR2 are SGHVS and FNYEAQ. The CDR3 spans 16 residues. With 1 base clipped from V and 7 bases from J, the junction kept 10 bases outside the gene matches. CDR3 sequence reads: CASSLVASGAPATQYF. The CDR3, as DNA: TGTGCCAGCAGCTTAGTGGCTAGCGGGGCCCCTGCGACCCAGTACTTC. The full variable domain, completed using reference TRBV7-6 and TRBJ2-5, is GAGVSQSPRYKVTKRGQDVALRCDPISGHVSLYWYRQALGQGPEFLTYFNYEAQQDKSGLPNDRFSAERPEGSISTLTIQRTEQRDSAMYRCASSLVASGAPATQYFGPGTRLLVL.

The V and J genes are TRBV7-2 and TRBJ1-6, with unresolved D. There are 15 residues in the CDR3. Trimming stripped 5 bases from V and 9 bases from J, with 17 bases between. Germline V gene lookup returns CDR1 SGHTA and CDR2 FQGNSA. The CDR3 loop is CASSPRTGSGSPLHF. CDR3 sequence (DNA): TGTGCCAGCAGCCCCAGAACCGGTTCGGGTTCACCCCTCCACTTT.

The CDR3 loop reads CASSVDGGGAFEQFF. The CDR3 DNA reads TGTGCCAGCAGCGTAGACGGCGGGGGGGCATTCGAGCAGTTCTTC. The chain carries TRBV9 and TRBJ2-1; TRBD2 matches 9 bases. Germline V CDR1 and CDR2: SGDLS, YYNGEE. J gave up 10 bases and V 0 bases, and 8 bases lay outside the gene matches. The CDR3 spans 15 residues.

This chain links TRBV6-1 with TRBJ2-7, with 7 bases lining up with TRBD1. Per germline, CDR1 MNHNS and CDR2 SASEGT. Trimming removed 4 bases from V and 2 bases from J; junction bases left unmatched: 11. CDR3 length: 16 amino acids. The CDR3: CASSGLSYRGTYEQYF. In DNA, the CDR3 is TGTGCCAGCAGTGGTCTATCCTACAGGGGTACCTACGAGCAGTACTTC.

The chain recombines TRBV27 with TRBJ1-1, with D tentatively TRBD1 (5 bases). The germline CDR1 and CDR2 sequences are MNHEY and SMNVEV (reference sequence). The V gene lost 5 bases and the J gene lost 4 bases, with 23 bases spanning the gap. This CDR3 spans 17 amino acids. CDR3 sequence (DNA): TGTGCCAGCAGTCCCACCTATTCTCGGCAGGGCCCCACTGAAGCTTTCTTT. Translation gives CASSPTYSRQGPTEAFF.

J is TRBJ2-1 and V is TRBV7-6, with D tentatively TRBD2 (7 bases). Germline-derived CDR1 and CDR2 are SGHVS and FNYEAQ. The CDR3 sequence is 15 residues long. Trimming shortened V by 3 bases and J by 7 bases, and 16 bases separated the two germline ends. The CDR3 coding sequence is TGTGCCAGCAGCTTTCCACCGGGGGGCTCGAATGAGCAGTTCTTC. As protein: CASSFPPGGSNEQFF.

The chain joins TRBV2 to TRBJ2-7, with TRBD1 identical over 8 bases. CDR1 and CDR2 (germline): SNHLY, FYNNEI. The J segment lost 3 bases and the V segment lost 5 bases, leaving 6 bases of the junction unmatched. CDR3 size: 14 residues. This CDR3 is CASSPRTGNYEQYF. The CDR3 nucleotides are TGTGCCAGCAGTCCACGGACAGGGAACTACGAGCAGTACTTC.

The chain carries TRBV5-1 and TRBJ1-1; tentative D call: TRBD1 (6 bases). V was pared by 9 bases and J by 1 base, with 13 bases between. Germline V lookup: CDR1 SGHRS, CDR2 YFSETQ. CDR3 length equals 13 residues. The CDR3 loop reads CATRGQPNTEAFF. The CDR3 region has the DNA TGCGCCACCCGAGGACAGCCGAACACTGAAGCTTTCTTT.

On this clone itself: Other DNA sequences from this sample encode an identical CDR3 as well. The CDR3 coding sequence is TGCGCCAGCAGCTTGGACAGGGGCGCGAACACCGGGGAGCTGTTTTTT. It yields the protein CASSLDRGANTGELFF. This chain joins TRBV5-1 and TRBJ2-2; 7 bases are shared with TRBD1. CDR1 SGHRS and CDR2 YFSETQ come from the germline V gene. The CDR3 length is 16 residues. The V gene end was trimmed by 0 bases and the J gene end by 0 bases; junction bases not matched to a gene: 2.

The chain recombines TRBV10-3 with TRBJ2-7; tentatively, D is TRBD1 (7 bases). CDR1 is ENHRY, CDR2 SYGVKD, per germline. V was clipped by 0 bases and J by 4 bases, with 13 bases between them. This CDR3 is 15 amino acids long. In nucleotides, the CDR3 is TGTGCCATCAGTGAGTCCGGAGGGGGCCTGTACGAGCAGTACTTC. It is translated as CAISESGGGLYEQYF.

The chain combines TRBV7-9 with TRBJ2-1, with D perhaps TRBD2 (6 bases). Germline V gene lookup returns CDR1 SEHNR and CDR2 FQNEAQ (reference sequence). Trimming took off 5 bases at V and 6 bases at J, with 17 bases between the two ends. CDR3 length: 15 amino acids. CDR3 in DNA: TGTGCCAGCAGCCTGTCCGGCGGGGTCGGCAATGAGCAGTTCTTC. It translates to CASSLSGGVGNEQFF.

The chain is built from TRBV5-1 and TRBJ2-5; 7 bases agree with TRBD1. V lost 3 bases and J lost 2; bases outside the gene matches: 1. The CDR3 totals 13 residues. Per the germline V gene, CDR1 is SGHRS and CDR2 is YFSETQ. Here the CDR3 reads CASSSGQQETQYF. DNA for the CDR3: TGCGCCAGCAGCTCGGGACAGCAAGAGACCCAGTACTTC.

The gene calls are TRBV9 and TRBJ1-1; maybe TRBD1 (5 bases). This CDR3 has 15 residues. V was cut by 3 bases and J by 6 bases, with 18 bases left in between. Germline V lookup: CDR1 SGDLS, CDR2 YYNGEE. In nucleotides, the CDR3 is TGTGCCAGCAGCGCCGGGGGGACGGGAGTCGCTGAAGCTTTCTTT. Translating gives CASSAGGTGVAEAFF.

The chain couples TRBV11-2 to TRBJ2-4, with a tentative D call TRBD2 (6 bases). V was cut by 5 bases and J by 6 bases, with 14 bases left in between. Germline CDR1 SGHAT, CDR2 FQNNGV. The CDR3 consists of 14 residues. CDR3 bases: TGTGCCAGCAGCCCCCCCGGAGGGTCAAACATTCAGTACTTC. This gives the protein CASSPPGGSNIQYF.

The V call is TRBV2, the J call TRBJ2-3, with D perhaps matching TRBD1 (5 bases). The CDR3 extends over 14 amino acids. Deletions cut 6 bases from V and 0 bases from J, with 10 bases between. Germline CDR1 and CDR2: SNHLY and FYNNEI. CDR3 nucleotide sequence: TGTGCCAGCAGGCGGACAACGAGCACAGATACGCAGTATTTT. This encodes CASRRTTSTDTQYF.

The V call is TRBV24-1, the J call TRBJ1-1; TRBD1 matches 10 bases. The CDR3 consists of 15 residues. CDR1 is KGHDR and CDR2 is SFDVKD in the germline V gene. V lost 4 bases, J lost 7 bases, and 8 bases stayed unmatched. The CDR3 is CATSDPGQGIDEAFF. As DNA, the CDR3 is TGTGCCACCAGTGACCCGGGACAGGGGATCGATGAAGCTTTCTTT.

This clone was seen only a few times. The J gene is TRBJ1-2, the V gene TRBV28, with 8 bases aligning to TRBD1. V lost 8 bases to trimming and J lost 2 bases; unmatched junction nucleotides: 1. This CDR3 comprises 12 residues. CDR1 MDHEN and CDR2 SYDVKM come from the germline V gene. In DNA form, the CDR3 reads TGTGCCAGCCGACAGGGGAACTATGGCTACACCTTC. Amino acids: CASRQGNYGYTF.

CDR3 loop: CASSLRIRGDSTGELFF. The CDR3 DNA reads as TGTGCCAGCAGCCTTCGGATCCGGGGGGACTCCACCGGGGAGCTGTTTTTT. The rearrangement uses TRBV5-4 and TRBJ2-2; 7 bases agree with TRBD2. This CDR3 comprises 17 residues. V shed 4 bases and J 4 bases; nucleotides not matched to a gene: 13. Germline CDR1 SGHNT, CDR2 YYREEE (reference sequence). Complete variable domain (other parts from reference TRBV5-4 and TRBJ2-2): ETGVTQSPTHLIKTRGQQVTLRCSSQSGHNTVSWYQQALGQGPQFIFQYYREEENGRGNFPPRFSGLQFPNYSSELNVNALELDDSALYLCASSLRIRGDSTGELFFGEGSRLTVL.

This chain connects TRBV19 to TRBJ1-2; the match to TRBD1 covers 10 bases. The trim removed 4 bases at V and 5 bases at J, leaving 10 bases unmatched. There are 16 residues in the CDR3. The V gene's germline CDR1 is LNHDA and CDR2 SQIVND (reference sequence). The CDR3 loop reads CASSKQTPGQGYGYTF. The CDR3 DNA sequence: TGTGCCAGTAGTAAGCAGACCCCGGGACAGGGGTATGGCTACACCTTC.

The V gene is TRBV10-3, the J gene TRBJ1-5; D perhaps matches TRBD1 (5 bases). This CDR3 has 13 residues. The V and J ends lost 4 bases and 4 bases respectively, with 8 bases between them. The V gene's germline CDR1 is ENHRY and CDR2 SYGVKD. CDR3 nucleotides: TGTGCCATCAGTGTCGGGGGGAATCAGCCCCAGCATTTT. Encoded protein: CAISVGGNQPQHF.

The V gene is TRBV19, the J gene TRBJ2-1; TRBD2 is a possible D gene (5 bases). Per germline, CDR1 LNHDA and CDR2 SQIVND (reference sequence). V was cut by 1 base and J by 5 bases, with 12 bases left in between. The CDR3 covers 15 residues. The DNA for the CDR3 is TGTGCCAGTAGTATAGGGGGTGGAGGTGACAATGAGCAGTTCTTC. Its protein is CASSIGGGGDNEQFF.